This T cell receptor beta chain was sequenced during a study of T cells in Graves' hyperthyroidism and ophthalmopathy. Study-wide points: Stable hyperthyroidism and ophthalmopathy were separated using 13 V-J signatures.

Inclusion characteristics of ophthalmopathy patients comprised a Clinical Activity Score of at least 3, a NOSPECS grade of at least 4, and duration under 3 months. Criteria for exclusion of patients were uncontrolled infection, other autoimmune disease, pregnancy or lactation. Diagnosis relied on clinical symptoms, serum thyroxine and TRAb, thyroid ultrasound and orbital computed tomography. RNA transcripts provided the source from which TCR beta CDR3 regions were amplified. Carried out on the TCR CDR3, a first-round RT-PCR used the HTBI primer set. TCRdb fed the multiplex PCR reads into MiXCR, producing one record per CDR3 protein. Among more than 500,000 distinct CDR3 sequences, about 16% were seen once, and the ten largest hold 29%. This clonotype was picked up many times. Its target is not known. In germline, CDR1 is DFQATT, CDR2 SNEGSKA (reference sequence). This CDR3 is built from 15 residues. V trimming: 6 bases; J trimming: 0 bases; junction bases outside the gene matches: 6.

The receptor's source is a woman aged 25 to 39 with Graves' ophthalmopathy. This chain joins TRBV20-1 and TRBJ2-3; 10 nucleotides agree with TRBD1. The sample consisted of blood. The CDR3 DNA sequence: TGCAGTGCGACTCGGACAGGGGGGAGCACAGATACGCAGTATTTT. Amino acids: CSATRTGGSTDTQYF.